This T cell receptor (beta chain) appears in the sequencing data of a study of blood T cell repertoires in COVID-19. Study overall: There were acute and convalescent COVID-19 samples, and they came from the United States, Italy and Spain. PBMCs, B-cell-depleted T cells, or T cells were the source of the cDNA or gDNA that made up the material.

The length of the CDR3 is 13 residues. V was shortened by 1 base and J by 6 bases, with 9 bases between the two germline ends. CDR1 and CDR2 (germline): SGHVS, FNYEAQ. In the authors' methods: Nucleated cell counts were estimated from reference gene primer amplification. The method was immunoSEQ multiplex PCR; TCRdb's version includes in-frame clones alone and lacks a portion of them. From that table come the V and J calls and clone size; the DNA was used to work out D and trimming. The sample includes some 150,000 clones, approximately 80% of them seen just once. Sequenced sample: peripheral blood. The chain links TRBV7-6 to TRBJ1-1; possible D gene TRBD1, 6 bases. This TCR came from a woman between 50 and 59 years old with acute or convalescent COVID-19. For the CDR3, the DNA is TGTGCCAGCAGCTTAGAGGCAGGGGCTGAAGCTTTCTTT. It translates to CASSLEAGAEAFF.